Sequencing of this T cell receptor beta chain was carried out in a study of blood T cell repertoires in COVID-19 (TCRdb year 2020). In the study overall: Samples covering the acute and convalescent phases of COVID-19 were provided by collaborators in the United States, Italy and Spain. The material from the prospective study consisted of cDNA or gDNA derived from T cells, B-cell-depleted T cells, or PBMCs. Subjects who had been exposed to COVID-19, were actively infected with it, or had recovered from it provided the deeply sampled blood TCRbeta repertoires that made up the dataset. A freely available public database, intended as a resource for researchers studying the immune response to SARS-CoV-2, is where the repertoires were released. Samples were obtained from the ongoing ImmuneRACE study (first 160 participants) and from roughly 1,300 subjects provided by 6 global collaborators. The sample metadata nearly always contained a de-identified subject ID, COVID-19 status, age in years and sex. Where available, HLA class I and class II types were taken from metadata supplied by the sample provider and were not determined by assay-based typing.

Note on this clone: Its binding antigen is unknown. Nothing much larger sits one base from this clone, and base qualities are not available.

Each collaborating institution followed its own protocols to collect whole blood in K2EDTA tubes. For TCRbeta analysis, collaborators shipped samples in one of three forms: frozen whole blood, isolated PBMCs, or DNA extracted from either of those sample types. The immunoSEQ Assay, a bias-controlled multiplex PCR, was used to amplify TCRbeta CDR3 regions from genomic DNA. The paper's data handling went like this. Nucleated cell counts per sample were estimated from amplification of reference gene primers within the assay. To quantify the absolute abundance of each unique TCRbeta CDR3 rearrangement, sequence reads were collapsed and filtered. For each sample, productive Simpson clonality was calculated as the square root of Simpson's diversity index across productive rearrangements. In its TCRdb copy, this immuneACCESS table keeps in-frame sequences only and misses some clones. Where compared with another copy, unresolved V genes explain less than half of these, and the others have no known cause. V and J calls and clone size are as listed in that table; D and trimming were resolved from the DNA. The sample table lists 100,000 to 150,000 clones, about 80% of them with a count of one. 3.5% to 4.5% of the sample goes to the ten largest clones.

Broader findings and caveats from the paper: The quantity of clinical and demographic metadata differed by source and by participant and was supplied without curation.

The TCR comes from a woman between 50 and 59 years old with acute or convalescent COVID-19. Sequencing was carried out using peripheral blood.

The CDR3 corresponds to CASSSTGTGNTIYF. The nucleotides read TGTGCCAGCAGCTCTACAGGGACTGGAAACACCATATATTTT. The chain is made from TRBV7-9 and TRBJ1-3; perhaps TRBD1 is the D gene, with 6 bases matching. Deletion took 4 bases off V and 2 bases off J, with a span of 9 bases between the germline ends. Taken from cysteine to phenylalanine, the CDR3 has 14 residues. The retained sequence is limited to the CDR3, 42 bases, with the frame set at the first base. CDR1 and CDR2, per the germline V gene (reference sequence), are SEHNR and FQNEAQ.